The 10 T cell receptor beta chains in this list originate from one sample, sequenced in a study of breast tumors, draining lymph nodes, adjacent tissues. Breast cancer patients provided tissue from their axillary draining lymph nodes. TCRdb passed the multiplex PCR reads through MiXCR, listing each CDR3 protein once. The sample consists of over 250,000 distinct CDR3 sequences, more than 30% of them appearing once. The material sequenced was axillary lymph node tissue. The receptor source for this set is a female donor with breast cancer. Some clones in this sample may be carry-over from other donors' samples.

As for this clonotype: An end of the junction differs from the germline gene, which may be a read error. CDR3 amino acids: CSARDLGGPSPYNGQSF. CDR3 bases: TGCAGTGCTAGAGATCTGGGAGGGCCTAGCCCCTACAATGGGCAGTCCTTC. This chain connects TRBV20-1 to TRBJ2-1; 7 nucleotides match TRBD2. The CDR3 is made up of 17 amino acids. The germline CDR1 and CDR2 sequences are DFQATT and SNEGSKA (reference sequence).

This clonotype was detected a few times. The V gene is TRBV10-1, the J gene TRBJ1-1; 9 bases line up with TRBD1. V lost 5 bases and J lost 0; bases outside the gene matches: 4. The CDR3 loop spans 15 amino acids. Germline lookup yields CDR1 WNHNN and CDR2 SYGVQD (reference sequence). In DNA, the CDR3 is TGCGCCAGCAGTCCCGGGACAGGGATGAACACTGAAGCTTTCTTT. Protein sequence: CASSPGTGMNTEAFF.

On this clonotype itself: This may be a read error, as it is one base from a much larger clone. The chain uses TRBV11-2 and TRBJ2-7; D uncertain. The CDR3 is 14 amino acids. The germline V gene encodes CDR1 SGHAT and CDR2 FQNNGV. Trimming stripped 5 bases from V and 4 bases from J, with 15 bases between. This CDR3 is CASSQIPMSYEQYF. The DNA for the CDR3 is TGTGCCAGCAGCCAGATCCCCATGAGTTACGAGCAGTACTTC.

The sample holds many counts of this clonotype. This rearrangement joins TRBV11-3 to TRBJ2-3, with 9 bases fitting TRBD2. Germline assignment: CDR1 SGHNT and CDR2 YENEEA. The CDR3 consists of 15 residues. V lost 1 base and J lost 5; bases outside the gene matches: 4. CDR3 amino acids: CASSLVVSGGDTQYF. The CDR3 coding sequence is TGTGCCAGCAGCTTAGTGGTTAGCGGGGGAGATACGCAGTATTTT.

This clonotype was observed a few times. This chain uses TRBV28 with TRBJ2-5; TRBD1 matches 8 bases. This CDR3 is built from 17 residues. Germline CDR1 is MDHEN and CDR2 is SYDVKM. The junction had 11 bases not matched to a gene; V was cut back by 2 bases and J by 3 bases. CDR3 sequence reads: CASSLVSVGQGKETQYF. CDR3 DNA sequence: TGTGCCAGCAGTTTAGTCAGTGTCGGACAGGGTAAAGAGACCCAGTACTTC.

The sample holds a few counts of this clonotype. V gene TRBV20-1 combines with J gene TRBJ2-1; D is unresolved. Trimming pared 6 bases from V and 2 bases from J, leaving 23 bases between. This CDR3 contains 17 residues. The germline V gene has CDR1 DFQATT and CDR2 SNEGSKA (reference sequence). The CDR3 loop is CSAHMARRRRAYNEQFF. The CDR3, as DNA: TGCAGTGCCCATATGGCTCGCAGGAGAAGGGCCTACAATGAGCAGTTCTTC.

This clonotype was seen only a few times. The chain is built from TRBV29-1 and TRBJ1-1; no clear D. This CDR3 is 14 amino acids long. Germline V gene sequence: CDR1 SQVTM, CDR2 ANQGSEA. Trimming removed 3 bases at V and 4 bases at J, with 15 bases between. In nucleotides, the CDR3 is TGCAGCGTTGATACGCCTAAGGGCGGCACTGAAGCTTTCTTT. It specifies CSVDTPKGGTEAFF.

This clonotype was recorded at least ten times. This chain links TRBV6-5 with TRBJ2-5; 7 bases match TRBD1. This CDR3 is 14 amino acids long. V trimming: 5 bases; J trimming: 2 bases; junction bases outside the gene matches: 5. The germline V gene encodes CDR1 MNHEY and CDR2 SVGAGI. The CDR3, as DNA: TGTGCCAGCAGTAACCGGGACAGACAAGAGACCCAGTACTTC. It is translated as CASSNRDRQETQYF.

As concerns this clonotype: A much larger clone sits a single nucleotide away, making a read error possible. The gene calls are TRBV19 and TRBJ2-3; the D is unclear. There are 16 residues in the CDR3. The germline V gene encodes CDR1 LNHDA and CDR2 SQIVND (reference sequence). Trimming took off 6 bases at V and 4 bases at J, with 20 bases between the two ends. The CDR3 spells CASSADRQLRADTQYF. The CDR3 DNA reads as TGTGCCAGTAGCGCTGATCGACAACTCCGAGCAGATACGCAGTATTTT. Filled out from reference TRBV19 and TRBJ2-3, the complete variable domain reads DGGITQSPKYLFRKEGQNVTLSCEQNLNHDAMYWYRQDPGQGLRLIYYSQIVNDFQKGDIAEGYSVSREKKESFPLTVTSAQKNPTAFYLCASSADRQLRADTQYFGPGTRLTVL.

Worth noting for this clonotype: A junction end diverges from the germline sequence, so it may reflect a read error. V and J are TRBV12-3 or TRBV12-4 and TRBJ2-6; D could derive from TRBD1 or TRBD2 (6 bases each). The CDR3 runs to 16 residues. CDR3 sequence reads: CASSSEGGPGANVPTF. The CDR3 DNA reads TGTGCCAGCAGTTCGGAGGGGGGTCCTGGGGCCAACGTCCCGACTTTC.